This TCR beta chain was obtained from a study of shared clonotypes between healthy human individuals. Per the germline V gene, CDR1 is WNHNN and CDR2 is SYGVQD (reference sequence). V dropped 10 bases and J dropped 6; count of bases not matched to a gene: 6. CDR3 length: 13 residues. Terminally differentiated effector memory CD45RA+ cells were excluded by CCR7 positive selection of CD45RO-negative cells. Repertoires were generated with immunoSEQ multiplex PCR, while TCRdb's copy carries only in-frame clones and drops some. The repertoire holds approximately 2,200,000 clones, with about 92% as singletons. This clone was counted once.

This TCR was sampled from a man aged 18 to 29 in good health. Some clones in this sample may be carry-over from other donors' samples. The sequenced sample consisted of naive CD8+ T cells from PBMCs. This chain connects TRBV10-1 to TRBJ2-7; 13 bases align to TRBD2. CDR3 loop: CAKRTSGSLEQYF. Written as DNA, the CDR3 is TGCGCCAAAAGGACTAGCGGGAGTCTCGAGCAGTACTTC.